The 26 T cell receptor beta chains presented below share a single source sample, sequenced in a study of blood T cell repertoires in COVID-19. Clones were sequenced by immunoSEQ multiplex PCR, and TCRdb holds only the in-frame ones, with some missing. The table lists hundreds of thousands of clones, over 85% of them singletons. The sequencing input was PBMCs or T cells enriched from blood (not recorded which). Receptors were obtained from a woman under 40 who had recovered from COVID-19.

The chain has TRBV5-5 and TRBJ1-2; the D gene is possibly TRBD1 (5 bases). Trimming removed 4 bases from V and 4 bases from J, with 17 bases in between. CDR3 length: 15 residues. CDR1 and CDR2 from the germline V gene are SGHKS and YYEKEE (reference sequence). Here the CDR3 DNA reads TGTGCCAGCAGCCGGGCTACAGGTTCCGGCTATGGCTACACCTTC. This translates into CASSRATGSGYGYTF.

This clone occurred once. The chain is built from TRBV4-3 and TRBJ2-7; possible D gene TRBD1, 5 bases. Germline V gives CDR1 LGHNA, CDR2 YSLEER. This CDR3 is 16 amino acids long. V gave up 0 bases and J gave up 2 bases, with 14 bases separating them. CDR3 loop: CASSQDLWGETYEQYF. CDR3 bases: TGCGCCAGCAGCCAAGATCTTTGGGGCGAGACCTACGAGCAGTACTTC.

The chain links TRBV4-1 to TRBJ2-5; a possible D gene is TRBD1 (6 bases). The germline V gene encodes CDR1 MGHRA and CDR2 YSYEKL. This CDR3 has 15 residues. V gave up 2 bases and J gave up 2 bases, with 12 bases separating them. CDR3 nucleotides: TGCGCCAGCAGCCAACCCCGACAGGATCAAGAGACCCAGTACTTC. Translating it yields CASSQPRQDQETQYF.

Written as DNA, the CDR3 is TGTGCCAGCAGCCAAGTCCCTATAGCGGGAGCCGAGCAGTACTTC. Protein: CASSQVPIAGAEQYF. The rearrangement joins TRBV3-1 (or the pseudogene TRBV3-2) to TRBJ2-7; the match to TRBD2 covers 9 bases. The CDR3 is 15 amino acids. Germline values: CDR1 LGHDT, CDR2 YNNKEL (reference sequence). J was trimmed by 6 bases and V by 1 base; bases with no gene match: 7.

The chain recombines TRBV23-1 with TRBJ1-5, with 10 bases identical to TRBD1. TRBV23-1 is annotated as an ORF whose role is uncertain. V lost 8 bases, J lost 6 bases, and 7 bases stayed unmatched. The CDR3 runs 14 residues. CDR3: CASLLDRGFQPQHF. Here the CDR3 DNA reads TGCGCCAGCCTACTGGACAGGGGGTTTCAGCCCCAGCATTTT.

The gene calls are TRBV18 and TRBJ2-7; 13 bases align to TRBD2. The germline gives CDR1 KGHSH, CDR2 LQKENI. The CDR3 covers 17 residues. The V and J ends lost 3 bases and 0 bases, in that order; junction bases with no gene match: 5. The CDR3 region is CASSPLLAGGTSYEQYF. The CDR3 region has the DNA TGTGCCAGCTCACCCTTACTAGCGGGAGGGACCTCCTACGAGCAGTACTTC.

This rearrangement joins TRBV6-5 to TRBJ1-2; D unclear. In germline, CDR1 is MNHEY, CDR2 SVGAGI. This CDR3 has 12 residues. Trimming removed 10 bases at V and 4 bases at J, with 13 bases between. This CDR3 is CATEAGSYGYTF. The DNA for the CDR3 is TGTGCCACAGAGGCCGGGAGCTATGGCTACACCTTC.

The genes are TRBV7-9 and TRBJ2-5; D possibly corresponds to TRBD2 (5 bases). Per germline, CDR1 SEHNR and CDR2 FQNEAQ (reference sequence). The CDR3 covers 13 residues. V shed 6 bases and J shed 1 base, with 9 bases lying between them. CDR3 sequence reads: CASSRTGQETQYF. In DNA, the CDR3 is TGTGCCAGCAGTCGGACTGGCCAAGAGACCCAGTACTTC.

This chain uses TRBV18 with TRBJ1-2; no firm D call. V was pared by 2 bases and J by 8 bases, with 18 bases between. This CDR3 comprises 15 residues. From germline, CDR1 is KGHSH and CDR2 LQKENI. The CDR3 protein is CASSPMGTDSGGYTF. CDR3 nucleotide sequence: TGTGCCAGCTCACCAATGGGTACCGATTCGGGGGGCTACACCTTC.

This chain uses TRBV10-2 with TRBJ2-2, with 10 bases that match TRBD2. V was pared by 7 bases and J by 6 bases, with 2 bases of the junction left unmatched. CDR1 and CDR2 from the germline V gene are WSHSY and SAAADI. The CDR3 contains 13 residues. CDR3 sequence: CASTLAGAGELFF. The CDR3 DNA is TGCGCCAGCACCCTAGCGGGAGCCGGGGAGCTGTTTTTT.

This chain uses TRBV19 with TRBJ1-2, with D possibly TRBD1 on 6 matching bases. Germline values: CDR1 LNHDA, CDR2 SQIVND (reference sequence). CDR3 size: 13 residues. The V end was cut by 6 bases, the J end by 4 bases, with 12 bases between. CDR3 nucleotide sequence: TGTGCCAGTAGAATTGGCAGGGGCTATGGCTACACCTTC. It is translated as CASRIGRGYGYTF. The variable domain in full, completed from reference TRBV19 and TRBJ1-2, reads DGGITQSPKYLFRKEGQNVTLSCEQNLNHDAMYWYRQDPGQGLRLIYYSQIVNDFQKGDIAEGYSVSREKKESFPLTVTSAQKNPTAFYLCASRIGRGYGYTFGSGTRLTVV.

The V and J genes are TRBV29-1 and TRBJ1-2; 9 bases agree with TRBD1. The CDR3 covers 13 residues. Germline V CDR1 and CDR2: SQVTM, ANQGSEA. J was trimmed by 4 bases and V by 7 bases; bases with no gene match: 7. The CDR3 sequence: CSGWDRASYGYTF. CDR3 DNA: TGCAGCGGATGGGACAGGGCTTCCTATGGCTACACCTTC.

This chain connects TRBV11-2 to TRBJ1-2, with D possibly matching TRBD1 (5 bases). V was trimmed by 5 bases and J by 5 bases, leaving 18 bases between them. The CDR3 has 15 residues. CDR1 SGHAT and CDR2 FQNNGV come from the germline V gene. As DNA, the CDR3 is TGTGCCAGCAGCCCCGAGACACAGGCGGGATATGGCTACACCTTC. This translates into CASSPETQAGYGYTF.

The gene calls are TRBV6-5 and TRBJ2-2, with 7 bases identical to TRBD1. The germline V gene encodes CDR1 MNHEY and CDR2 SVGAGI. The ends lost 0 bases at V and 2 bases at J; junction bases unmatched: 3. The CDR3 extends over 16 amino acids. The CDR3 sequence: CASSYSGQINTGELFF. In nucleotides, the CDR3 is TGTGCCAGCAGTTACTCGGGACAGATAAACACCGGGGAGCTGTTTTTT.

The V call is TRBV27, the J call TRBJ2-7, with D perhaps TRBD2 (6 bases). This CDR3 has 15 residues. Trimming stripped 3 bases from V and 3 bases from J, with 15 bases between. Germline CDR1 reads MNHEY; CDR2 reads SMNVEV (reference sequence). The CDR3 protein is CASSFSPPGDYEQYF. The CDR3 region has the DNA TGTGCCAGCAGTTTCTCACCCCCGGGGGACTACGAGCAGTACTTC.

The chain is built from TRBV6-5 and TRBJ2-1; 8 bases map to TRBD2. This CDR3 has 16 amino acids. Germline V gene data show CDR1 as MNHEY and CDR2 as SVGAGI. V lost 0 bases and J lost 9; bases outside the gene matches: 10. The CDR3 loop reads CASSYSPSGSSGEQFF. The CDR3 DNA reads as TGTGCCAGCAGTTACTCGCCCAGCGGGAGTTCCGGTGAGCAGTTCTTC.

The chain employs TRBV4-1 and TRBJ1-5; D gene uncertain. Germline CDR1 and CDR2: MGHRA and YSYEKL. The V and J ends lost 0 bases and 1 base respectively, with 10 bases between them. This CDR3 has 16 residues. The CDR3 DNA reads as TGCGCCAGCAGCCAAGATTTAGCGCTAAGCAATCAGCCCCAGCATTTT. It is translated as CASSQDLALSNQPQHF.

The rearrangement links TRBV2 to TRBJ1-1; 7 bases line up with TRBD1. The junction had 15 bases not matched to a gene; V was cut back by 6 bases and J by 8 bases. Germline assignment: CDR1 SNHLY and CDR2 FYNNEI. This CDR3 spans 15 amino acids. The CDR3 DNA reads as TGTGCCAGCAGGGGAGACAGGGCCTACGACGTAGAAGCTTTCTTT. Protein product: CASRGDRAYDVEAFF.

The J gene is TRBJ2-1, the V gene TRBV7-2; 11 bases map to TRBD1. This CDR3 comprises 14 residues. After removal of 5 bases from V and 5 bases from J, the junction contained 2 bases not matched to a gene. Germline CDR1 is SGHTA and CDR2 is FQGNSA. CDR3 in amino acids: CASSQDRGHNEQFF. DNA of the CDR3: TGTGCCAGCAGCCAGGACAGGGGGCACAATGAGCAGTTCTTC.

The chain carries TRBV6-5 and TRBJ2-5, with 11 bases fitting TRBD2. The CDR3 has 15 amino acids. Unmatched junction bases numbered 8, after V lost 7 bases and J lost 4 bases. The V gene's germline CDR1 is MNHEY and CDR2 SVGAGI. Here the CDR3 DNA reads TGTGCCAGCACCCCTAGCGGGAGGCCGGGAGAGACCCAGTACTTC. Translating it yields CASTPSGRPGETQYF.

V and J are TRBV27 and TRBJ2-7; D might be TRBD1 (6 bases). V lost 5 bases, J lost 5 bases, and 13 bases lay in between. The length of the CDR3 is 13 residues. CDR1 and CDR2 from the germline V gene are MNHEY and SMNVEV (reference sequence). The CDR3 here is CASSNNRVHEQYF. The DNA for the CDR3 is TGTGCCAGCAGTAACAACAGGGTTCACGAGCAGTACTTC.

The chain is built from TRBV7-2 and TRBJ2-7; TRBD2 matches 9 bases. The V segment lost 1 base and the J segment 4 bases; nucleotides outside the gene matches: 5. This CDR3 comprises 15 residues. Germline assignment: CDR1 SGHTA and CDR2 FQGNSA. CDR3 nucleotides: TGTGCCAGCAGCTTAGTTAGACTAGCGGCATACGAGCAGTACTTC. Residues: CASSLVRLAAYEQYF.

In this sample, this clone turned up once. CDR3 region: CASSDPQREWVTDTQYF. The CDR3 region has the DNA TGTGCCAGCAGTGACCCCCAGCGGGAGTGGGTCACAGATACGCAGTATTTT. V gene TRBV6-4 combines with J gene TRBJ2-3, with 8 bases aligning to TRBD2. The germline V gene has CDR1 MRHNA and CDR2 SNTAGT. V dropped 2 bases and J dropped 2; count of bases not matched to a gene: 9. This CDR3 spans 17 amino acids.

The CDR3 sequence is CASSSTPGQDPYGYTF. CDR3 nucleotide sequence: TGTGCCAGCAGTTCGACCCCGGGACAGGACCCTTATGGCTACACCTTC. J is TRBJ1-2 and V is TRBV28; 8 bases are a match to TRBD1. This CDR3 has 16 amino acids. J lost 5 bases, V lost 4 bases, and 12 bases had no gene match. Germline CDR1 is MDHEN and CDR2 is SYDVKM.

CDR3 in amino acids: CASSHGLGASGFEQFF. In nucleotides, the CDR3 is TGTGCCAGCAGCCATGGGCTAGGGGCTAGCGGGTTTGAGCAGTTCTTC. J is TRBJ2-1 and V is TRBV3-1 (or the pseudogene TRBV3-2); 8 bases line up with TRBD2. CDR1 and CDR2 from the germline V gene are LGHDT and YNNKEL (reference sequence). V trimming: 3 bases; J trimming: 9 bases; junction bases outside the gene matches: 13. The CDR3 extends over 16 amino acids.

The chain uses TRBV24-1 and TRBJ2-1, with D maybe TRBD2 (6 bases). This CDR3 has 15 amino acids. V lost 2 bases and J lost 6, with 13 bases in between. The V gene's germline CDR1 is KGHDR and CDR2 SFDVKD. The CDR3 sequence: CATSDSGARGNEQFF. The CDR3 region has the DNA TGTGCCACCAGTGATTCTGGAGCGCGGGGCAATGAGCAGTTCTTC.